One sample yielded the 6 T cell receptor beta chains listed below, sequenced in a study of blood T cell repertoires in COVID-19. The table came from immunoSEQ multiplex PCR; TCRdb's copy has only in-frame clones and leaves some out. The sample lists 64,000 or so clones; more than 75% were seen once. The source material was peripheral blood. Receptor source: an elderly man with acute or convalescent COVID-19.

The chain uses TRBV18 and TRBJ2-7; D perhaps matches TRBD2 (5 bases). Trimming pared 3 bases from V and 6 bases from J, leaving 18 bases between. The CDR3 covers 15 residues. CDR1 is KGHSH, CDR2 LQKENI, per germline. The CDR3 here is CASSPPGIPTVEQYF. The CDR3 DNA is TGTGCCAGCTCACCTCCCGGGATACCTACGGTCGAGCAGTACTTC.

This CDR3 is CATSDWTGGVEETQYF. CDR3 DNA sequence: TGTGCCACCAGTGACTGGACAGGGGGAGTAGAAGAGACCCAGTACTTC. This chain uses TRBV24-1 with TRBJ2-5; 10 bases fit TRBD1. Germline CDR1 KGHDR, CDR2 SFDVKD. This CDR3 spans 16 amino acids. Trimming took 4 bases from V and 3 from J; bases not matched to a gene: 7.

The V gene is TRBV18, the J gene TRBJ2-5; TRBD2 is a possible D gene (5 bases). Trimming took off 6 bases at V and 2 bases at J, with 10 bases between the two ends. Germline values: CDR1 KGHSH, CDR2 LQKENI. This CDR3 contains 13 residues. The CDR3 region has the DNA TGTGCCAGCTCCGAGGGCCTTCAAGAGACCCAGTACTTC. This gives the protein CASSEGLQETQYF.

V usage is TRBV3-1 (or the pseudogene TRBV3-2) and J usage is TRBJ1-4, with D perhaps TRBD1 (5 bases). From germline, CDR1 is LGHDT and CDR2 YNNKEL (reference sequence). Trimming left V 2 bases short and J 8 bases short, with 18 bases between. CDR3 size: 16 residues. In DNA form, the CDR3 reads TGTGCCAGCAGCCAACGGAGGGCCGTTCAGGGAGAAAAACTGTTTTTT. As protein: CASSQRRAVQGEKLFF.

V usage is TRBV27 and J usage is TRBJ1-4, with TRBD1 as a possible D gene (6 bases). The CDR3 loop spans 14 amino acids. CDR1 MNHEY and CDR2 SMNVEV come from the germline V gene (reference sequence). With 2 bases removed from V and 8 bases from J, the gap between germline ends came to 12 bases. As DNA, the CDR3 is TGTGCCAGCAGTTTAGGCTGGGGGCAAGAAAAACTGTTTTTT. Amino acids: CASSLGWGQEKLFF.

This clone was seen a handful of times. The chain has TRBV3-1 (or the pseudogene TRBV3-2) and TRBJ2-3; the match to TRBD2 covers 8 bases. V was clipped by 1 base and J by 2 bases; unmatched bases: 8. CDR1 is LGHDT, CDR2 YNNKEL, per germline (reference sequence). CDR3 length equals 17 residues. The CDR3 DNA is TGTGCCAGCAGCCAAGTTTCGGGGGGGATGAACACAGATACGCAGTATTTT. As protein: CASSQVSGGMNTDTQYF.